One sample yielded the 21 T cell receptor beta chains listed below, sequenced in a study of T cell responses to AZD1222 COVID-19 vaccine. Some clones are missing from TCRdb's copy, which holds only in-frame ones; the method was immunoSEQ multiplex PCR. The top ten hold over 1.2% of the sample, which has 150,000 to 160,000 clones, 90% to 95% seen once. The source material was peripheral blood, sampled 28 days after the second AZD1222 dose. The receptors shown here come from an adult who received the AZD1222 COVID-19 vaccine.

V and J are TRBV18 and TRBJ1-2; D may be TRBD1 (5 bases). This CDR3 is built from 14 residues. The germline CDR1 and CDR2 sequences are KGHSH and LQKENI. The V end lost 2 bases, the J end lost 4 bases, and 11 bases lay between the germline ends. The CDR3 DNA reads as TGTGCCAGCTCACCAGCCGGAAGGGGCTATGGCTACACCTTC. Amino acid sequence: CASSPAGRGYGYTF.

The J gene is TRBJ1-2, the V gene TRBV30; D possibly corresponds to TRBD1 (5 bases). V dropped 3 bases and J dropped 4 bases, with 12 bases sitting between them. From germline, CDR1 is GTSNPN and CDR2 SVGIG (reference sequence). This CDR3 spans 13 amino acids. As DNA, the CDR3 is TGTGCCTGGAGACCCGACAGCCTCTATGGCTACACCTTC. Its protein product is CAWRPDSLYGYTF.

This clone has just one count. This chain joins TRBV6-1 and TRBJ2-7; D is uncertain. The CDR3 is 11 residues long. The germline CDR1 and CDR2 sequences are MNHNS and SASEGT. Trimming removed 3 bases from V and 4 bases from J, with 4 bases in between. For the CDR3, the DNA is TGTGCCAGCAGTGAGAGGTACGAGCAGTACTTC. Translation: CASSERYEQYF.

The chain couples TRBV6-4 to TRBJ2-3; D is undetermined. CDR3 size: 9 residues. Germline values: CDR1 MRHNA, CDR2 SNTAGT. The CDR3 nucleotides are TGTGCACGGACAGATACGCAGTATTTT. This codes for CARTDTQYF.

CDR3 coding DNA: TGTGCCAGCAGCCCTCTTGAGCGGGCCCAGCATTTT. Amino acid sequence: CASSPLERAQHF. The chain joins TRBV9 to TRBJ1-5; D gene ambiguous. The CDR3 covers 12 residues. Per the germline V gene, CDR1 is SGDLS and CDR2 is YYNGEE. V was shortened by 4 bases and J by 11 bases, with 13 bases between the two germline ends.

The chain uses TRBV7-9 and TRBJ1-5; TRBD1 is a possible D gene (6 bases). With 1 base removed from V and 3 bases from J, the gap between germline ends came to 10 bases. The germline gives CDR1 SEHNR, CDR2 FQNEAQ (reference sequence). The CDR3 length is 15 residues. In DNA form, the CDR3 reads TGTGCCAGCAGCTTAGGGGGGGCTTACAATCAGCCCCAGCATTTT. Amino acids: CASSLGGAYNQPQHF.

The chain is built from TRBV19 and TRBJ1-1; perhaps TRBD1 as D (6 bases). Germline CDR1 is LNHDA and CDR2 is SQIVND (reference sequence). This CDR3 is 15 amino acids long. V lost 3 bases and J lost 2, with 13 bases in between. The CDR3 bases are TGTGCCAGTAGTATTGCGGGGGGCGTCAACACTGAAGCTTTCTTT. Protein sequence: CASSIAGGVNTEAFF.

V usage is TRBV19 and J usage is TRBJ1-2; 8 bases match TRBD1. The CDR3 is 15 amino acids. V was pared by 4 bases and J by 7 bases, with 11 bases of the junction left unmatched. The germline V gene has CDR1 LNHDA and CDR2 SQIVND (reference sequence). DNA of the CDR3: TGTGCCAGTAGTACCCCGAGACAGGGGCCGCGTGGCTACACCTTC. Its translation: CASSTPRQGPRGYTF.

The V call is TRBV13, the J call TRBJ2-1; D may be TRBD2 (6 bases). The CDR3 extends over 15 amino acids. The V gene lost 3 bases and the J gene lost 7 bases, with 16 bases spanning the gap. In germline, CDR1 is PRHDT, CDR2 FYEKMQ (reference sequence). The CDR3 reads CASSFSGTGMNEQFF. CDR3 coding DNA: TGTGCCAGCAGCTTTAGCGGAACGGGTATGAATGAGCAGTTCTTC.

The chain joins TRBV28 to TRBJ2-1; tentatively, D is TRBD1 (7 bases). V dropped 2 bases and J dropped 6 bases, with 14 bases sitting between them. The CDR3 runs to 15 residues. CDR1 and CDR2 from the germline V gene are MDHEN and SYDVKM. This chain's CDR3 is CASSLAGGNLNEQFF. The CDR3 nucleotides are TGTGCCAGCAGTTTAGCAGGGGGGAACCTCAATGAGCAGTTCTTC.

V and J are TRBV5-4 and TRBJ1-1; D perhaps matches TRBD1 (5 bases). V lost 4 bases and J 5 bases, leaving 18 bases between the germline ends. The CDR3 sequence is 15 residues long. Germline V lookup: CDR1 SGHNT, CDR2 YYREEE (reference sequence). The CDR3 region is CASSLEEGWYTEAFF. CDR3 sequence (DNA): TGTGCCAGCAGCCTGGAGGAGGGGTGGTATACTGAAGCTTTCTTT.

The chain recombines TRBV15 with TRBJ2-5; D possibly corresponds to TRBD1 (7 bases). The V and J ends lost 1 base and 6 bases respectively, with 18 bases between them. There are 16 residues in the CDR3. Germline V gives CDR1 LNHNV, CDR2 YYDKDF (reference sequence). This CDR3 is CATSRGGQGGRKTQYF. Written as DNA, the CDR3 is TGTGCCACCAGCAGAGGGGGGCAGGGGGGTCGGAAGACCCAGTACTTC.

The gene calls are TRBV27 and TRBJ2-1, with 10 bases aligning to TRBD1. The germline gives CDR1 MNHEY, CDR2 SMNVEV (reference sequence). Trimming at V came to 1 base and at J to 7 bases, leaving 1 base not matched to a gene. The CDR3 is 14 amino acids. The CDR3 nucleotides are TGTGCCAGCAGTTTATGGGACAGGGGAAATGAGCAGTTCTTC. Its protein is CASSLWDRGNEQFF.

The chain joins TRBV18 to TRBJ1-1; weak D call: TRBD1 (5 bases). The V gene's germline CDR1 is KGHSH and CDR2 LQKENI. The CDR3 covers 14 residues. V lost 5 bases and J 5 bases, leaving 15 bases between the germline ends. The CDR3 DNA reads TGTGCCAGCTCAGAAGGCCAGGGTCGGACTGAAGCTTTCTTT. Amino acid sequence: CASSEGQGRTEAFF.

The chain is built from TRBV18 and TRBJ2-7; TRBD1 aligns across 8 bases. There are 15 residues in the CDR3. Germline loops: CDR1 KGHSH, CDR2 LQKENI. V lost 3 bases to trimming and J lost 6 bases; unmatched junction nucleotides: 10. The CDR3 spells CASSPATGVSGEQYF. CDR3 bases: TGTGCCAGCTCACCTGCGACAGGGGTGTCAGGCGAGCAGTACTTC.

The CDR3 DNA is TGTGCCAGTAGTCCCGGGACTAGCGGGAGGCTGGAAGATACGCAGTATTTT. Residues: CASSPGTSGRLEDTQYF. J is TRBJ2-3 and V is TRBV19, with 15 bases aligning to TRBD2. The germline CDR1 and CDR2 sequences are LNHDA and SQIVND (reference sequence). The V gene end was trimmed by 5 bases and the J gene end by 5 bases; junction bases not matched to a gene: 8. The CDR3 contains 17 residues. The full variable domain, rest sourced from reference TRBV19 and TRBJ2-3, is DGGITQSPKYLFRKEGQNVTLSCEQNLNHDAMYWYRQDPGQGLRLIYYSQIVNDFQKGDIAEGYSVSREKKESFPLTVTSAQKNPTAFYLCASSPGTSGRLEDTQYFGPGTRLTVL.

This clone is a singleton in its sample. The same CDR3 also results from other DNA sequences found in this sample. CDR3 DNA: TGTGCCAGCAGTTTAGGTCAGCCCCAGCATTTT. This gives the protein CASSLGQPQHF. V gene TRBV12-3 or TRBV12-4 combines with J gene TRBJ1-5; D gene uncertain. Between the trimmed V and J ends, which lost 1 base and 6 bases, there was a span of 1 base. The CDR3 has 11 amino acids.

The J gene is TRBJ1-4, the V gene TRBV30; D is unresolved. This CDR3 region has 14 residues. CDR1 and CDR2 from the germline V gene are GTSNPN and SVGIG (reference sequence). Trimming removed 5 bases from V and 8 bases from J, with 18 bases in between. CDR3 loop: CAWGFSLDGEKLFF. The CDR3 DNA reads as TGTGCCTGGGGCTTCTCATTGGACGGCGAAAAACTGTTTTTT.

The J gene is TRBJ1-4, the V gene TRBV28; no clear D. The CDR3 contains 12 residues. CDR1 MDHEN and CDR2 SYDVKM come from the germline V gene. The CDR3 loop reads CGSASTNEKLFF. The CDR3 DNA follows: TGTGGCTCGGCATCGACTAATGAAAAACTGTTTTTT.

The CDR3 bases are TGTGCCAGCAGCTTACGGGTGGACACCATATATTTT. It specifies CASSLRVDTIYF. The chain recombines TRBV5-8 with TRBJ1-3; D gene unclear. Germline V gene lookup returns CDR1 SGHTS and CDR2 YDEGEE. V was shortened by 2 bases and J by 8 bases, with 8 bases between the two germline ends. This CDR3 spans 12 amino acids.

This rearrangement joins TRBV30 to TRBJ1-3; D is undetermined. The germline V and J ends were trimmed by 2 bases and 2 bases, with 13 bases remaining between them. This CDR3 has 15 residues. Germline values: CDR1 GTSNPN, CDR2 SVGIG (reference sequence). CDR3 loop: CAWSPTQTAGNTIYF. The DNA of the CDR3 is TGTGCCTGGAGTCCGACCCAAACCGCTGGAAACACCATATATTTT.